The next 8 T cell receptor beta chains were all read from a single sample in a study of spatial heterogeneity in lung cancer (dated by TCRdb to about 2019). Library generation was performed with 5' RACE. Sequenced on a NextSeq 500. TCRdb reran the public reads through fastp at Q25 and MiXCR, keeping productive beta chains. Identical CDR3 protein sequences are pooled into one entry, listed with their most common genes and DNA. Across this sample there are about 38,000 distinct CDR3 sequences, with roughly 8% seen only once. Approximately 30% of the sample comes from the top ten. The time point label on this specimen signifies: sample taken at primary tumor resection. Specimen: PBMCs, collected at surgery. The receptors come from a male donor with early-stage non-small cell lung cancer.

In its sample, this clonotype was seen many times. The chain joins TRBV10-3 to TRBJ2-1; 13 positions agree with TRBD2. From germline, CDR1 is ENHRY and CDR2 SYGVKD. V lost 7 bases and J lost 8; bases outside the gene matches: 8. The CDR3 is made up of 15 amino acids. This CDR3 reads CAIKGLAGISDEQFF. The CDR3 bases are TGTGCCATCAAGGGACTAGCGGGGATCTCCGATGAGCAGTTCTTC.

This clonotype was observed many times. The chain uses TRBV30 and TRBJ2-2, with D maybe TRBD1 (6 bases). V lost 4 bases and J lost 6, with 12 bases in between. Germline loops: CDR1 GTSNPN, CDR2 SVGIG (reference sequence). The CDR3 totals 13 residues. The CDR3 region is CAWMAGEPGELFF. The CDR3 bases are TGTGCCTGGATGGCAGGGGAGCCCGGGGAGCTGTTTTTT.

This clonotype was observed at least ten times. The V and J genes are TRBV4-3 and TRBJ2-1, with 10 positions matching TRBD1. CDR1 and CDR2 from the germline V gene are LGHNA and YSLEER. The junction had 5 bases not matched to a gene; V was cut back by 4 bases and J by 8 bases. The length of the CDR3 is 14 residues. The CDR3 bases are TGCGCCAGCAGCCGGACAGGGGGGTGGGATGAGCAGTTCTTC. Its protein is CASSRTGGWDEQFF.

This clonotype occurred many times. This sequence joins TRBV14 and TRBJ1-2, with unresolved D. This CDR3 spans 12 amino acids. Between the trimmed V and J ends, which lost 1 base and 6 bases, there was a span of 6 bases. Germline V gene lookup returns CDR1 SGHDN and CDR2 FVKESK. CDR3 protein: CASSQGGHGYTF. In DNA, the CDR3 is TGTGCCAGCAGCCAAGGAGGGCATGGCTACACCTTC. The whole variable domain, filled in from reference TRBV14 and TRBJ1-2, reads EAGVTQFPSHSVIEKGQTVTLRCDPISGHDNLYWYRRVMGKEIKFLLHFVKESKQDESGMPNNRFLAERTGGTYSTLKVQPAELEDSGVYFCASSQGGHGYTFGSGTRLTVV.

The chain links TRBV30 to TRBJ1-4; possible D gene TRBD1, 5 bases. This CDR3 spans 15 amino acids. V was clipped by 2 bases and J by 8 bases, with 18 bases between them. CDR1 is GTSNPN, CDR2 SVGIG, per germline (reference sequence). The CDR3 coding sequence is TGTGCCTGGAGTCACAGCGACAGCCTGGGGGAAAAACTGTTTTTT. Encoded protein: CAWSHSDSLGEKLFF.

The sample holds many counts of this clonotype. The V gene is TRBV7-2, the J gene TRBJ2-4; 13 positions match TRBD2. Germline V gene sequence: CDR1 SGHTA, CDR2 FQGNSA. This CDR3 has 15 amino acids. V shed 5 bases and J 10 bases; nucleotides not matched to a gene: 8. CDR3: CASSPNGLAGVIQYF. DNA of the CDR3: TGTGCCAGCAGCCCGAACGGACTAGCGGGGGTTATTCAGTACTTC.

This chain uses TRBV9 with TRBJ2-5; D not resolved. The CDR3 totals 14 residues. Germline-derived CDR1 and CDR2 are SGDLS and YYNGEE. V was pared by 0 bases and J by 7 bases, with 13 bases between. As DNA, the CDR3 is TGTGCCAGCAGCGTAGTAGAATCCCCCGGGACCCAGTACTTC. Translated: CASSVVESPGTQYF.

This clonotype was seen only a few times. This chain joins TRBV11-2 and TRBJ2-1; 13 nucleotides agree with TRBD2. CDR1 is SGHAT, CDR2 FQNNGV, per germline. The CDR3 consists of 17 residues. Trimming cost V 5 bases and J 4 bases; bases outside gene matches: 8. CDR3 DNA sequence: TGTGCCAGCAGCGAAGCCGGACTAGCGGGAGCATACAATGAGCAGTTCTTC. It yields the protein CASSEAGLAGAYNEQFF.